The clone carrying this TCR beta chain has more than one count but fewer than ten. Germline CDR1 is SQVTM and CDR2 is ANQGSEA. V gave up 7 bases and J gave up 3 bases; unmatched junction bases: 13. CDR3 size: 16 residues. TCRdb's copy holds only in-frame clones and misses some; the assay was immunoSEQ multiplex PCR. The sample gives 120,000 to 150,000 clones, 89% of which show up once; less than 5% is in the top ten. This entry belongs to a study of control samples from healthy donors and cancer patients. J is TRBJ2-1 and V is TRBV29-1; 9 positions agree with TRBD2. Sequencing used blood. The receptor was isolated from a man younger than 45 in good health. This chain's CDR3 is CSGGEASGIIYNEQFF. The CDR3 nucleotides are TGCAGCGGCGGTGAGGCTAGCGGGATTATCTACAATGAGCAGTTCTTC.